This T cell receptor (beta chain) emerged from a study of PD-1 blockade in classical Hodgkin lymphoma. Measured with immunoSEQ multiplex PCR; TCRdb has only the in-frame clones, and not every one. In the table there are around 6,700 clones, less than 80% of which are singletons. Relapses following autologous stem cell transplantation were seen in all patients, with brentuximab vedotin exposure varying. Thawed PBMCs were the source of CD4+ T cells, purified by magnetic negative selection. The receptor's source is a human donor with classical Hodgkin lymphoma. This specimen consisted of CD4+ T cells from blood, obtained at baseline.

This CDR3 is CASSVGQGLNEQYF. CDR3 DNA sequence: TGTGCCAGCAGCGTAGGACAGGGGTTGAACGAGCAGTACTTC. This chain connects TRBV9 to TRBJ2-7; the match to TRBD1 covers 8 bases. Trimming removed 0 bases from V and 5 bases from J; junction bases left unmatched: 4. The length of the CDR3 is 14 residues. Germline assignment: CDR1 SGDLS and CDR2 YYNGEE.